This T cell receptor beta chain was captured in a study of blood T cell repertoires in COVID-19. Turning to the study itself: The cDNA or gDNA used as material had been derived from T cells, B-cell-depleted T cells, or PBMCs.

CDR1 KGHSH and CDR2 LQKENI come from the germline V gene. V was clipped by 4 bases and J by 9 bases; unmatched bases: 20. This CDR3 comprises 18 residues. Sequencing was performed with immunoSEQ multiplex PCR; in TCRdb, only in-frame clones are kept and a portion is missing. The sample includes 200,000 to 250,000 clones, roughly 82% of them seen just once. In its sample, this clone was seen a few times. The chain joins TRBV18 to TRBJ2-3, with TRBD1 matching 9 bases. This TCR was sampled from an elderly woman with active or convalescent COVID-19. Material: peripheral blood. The CDR3 sequence is CASSRAGTGNYPTGTQYF. CDR3 DNA sequence: TGTGCCAGCTCACGGGCCGGGACAGGGAATTACCCCACAGGGACGCAGTATTTT.